This is a list of T cell receptor beta chains from one sample in a study of Ad26.COV2.S vaccination and SARS-CoV-2 variants. Profiled with immunoSEQ multiplex PCR; TCRdb holds only in-frame clones, not every one. The profile covers 75,000 to 100,000 clones, with approximately 81% appearing a single time and roughly 15% taken by the ten largest. Specimen: peripheral blood, collected after recovery from COVID-19. These receptor sequences come from a human donor who had recovered from COVID-19. CDR3s include the opening cysteine and the closing phenylalanine or tryptophan. The D gene is left open where the match is weak. Only part of the rows carry a size: once, few, many, or a class if the clone is expanded.

J | size | D | V | CDR3 | DNA
TRBJ2-7 | NA | NA | TRBV11-2 | CASSQRLELTYEQYF | TGTGCCAGCAGCCAACGACTAGAACTAACCTACGAGCAGTACTTC
TRBJ2-7 | NA | NA | TRBV28 | CASSPSGSSYEQYF | TGTGCCAGCAGTCCCTCCGGAAGCTCCTACGAGCAGTACTTC
TRBJ2-2 | few | NA | TRBV6-4 | CASSPAGDAGELFF | TGTGCCAGCAGTCCCGCAGGGGATGCTGGGGAGCTGTTTTTT
TRBJ2-7 | NA | NA | TRBV6-2/TRBV6-3 | CASSYVGVLRYEQYF | TGTGCCAGCAGTTACGTGGGGGTGCTCCGTTACGAGCAGTACTTC
TRBJ1-5 | once | NA | TRBV6-5 | CASSYFPLGNQPQHF | TGTGCCAGCAGTTACTTTCCCCTGGGCAATCAGCCCCAGCATTTT
TRBJ2-3 | NA | TRBD2 | TRBV13 | CASSLVLLAGGDTQYF | TGTGCCAGCAGCTTAGTCCTACTAGCGGGAGGAGATACGCAGTATTTT
TRBJ1-1 | NA | NA | TRBV19 | CASSFGGGPTEAFF | TGTGCCAGTAGTTTCGGGGGAGGACCCACTGAAGCTTTCTTT
TRBJ2-7 | NA | TRBD1 | TRBV7-2 | CASSLGDRGHEQYF | TGTGCCAGCAGCCTTGGGGACAGGGGACACGAGCAGTACTTC
TRBJ2-7 | many | TRBD1 | TRBV6-5 | CASSYAPGGEQYF | TGTGCCAGCAGTTACGCTCCAGGGGGCGAGCAGTACTTC
TRBJ1-2 | NA | NA | TRBV28 | CASSESGLHYGYTF | TGTGCCAGCAGCGAGTCGGGTCTACACTATGGCTACACCTTC
TRBJ1-2 | NA | NA | TRBV28 | CASSLQPYGYTF | TGTGCCAGCAGTCTACAGCCGTATGGCTACACCTTC
TRBJ2-5 | NA | NA | TRBV7-9 | CASSAPLRGAESPQETQYF | TGTGCCAGCAGTGCCCCGCTGCGGGGCGCCGAGAGCCCCCAAGAGACCCAGTACTTC
TRBJ1-1 | NA | NA | TRBV19 | CASSLLSTEAFF | TGTGCCAGTAGCTTGTTGAGCACTGAAGCTTTCTTT
TRBJ2-1 | NA | TRBD1 | TRBV14 | CASSWGQSRFYSYNEQFF | TGTGCCAGCAGCTGGGGACAGTCAAGATTTTACTCCTACAATGAGCAGTTCTTC
TRBJ1-2 | NA | TRBD1 | TRBV7-3 | CASSSRKGAEGYTF | TGTGCCAGCAGCTCGAGGAAGGGGGCTGAGGGCTACACCTTC
TRBJ1-1 | NA | NA | TRBV10-2 | CASSAAIGGEGTEAFF | TGCGCCAGCAGCGCGGCCATCGGGGGTGAGGGCACTGAAGCTTTCTTT
TRBJ2-2 | NA | TRBD1 | TRBV27 | CASSRQGLGNTGELFF | TGTGCCAGCAGTCGACAGGGTCTAGGGAACACCGGGGAGCTGTTTTTT
TRBJ2-5 | NA | TRBD2 | TRBV5-4 | CASSVGRAGETQYF | TGTGCCAGCAGCGTCGGGAGGGCCGGGGAGACCCAGTACTTC
TRBJ2-7 | once | TRBD2 | TRBV29-1 | CSVLAGGYEQYF | TGCAGCGTCCTAGCGGGAGGCTACGAGCAGTACTTC
TRBJ1-4 | NA | NA | TRBV9 | CASSVMSGRGEKLFF | TGTGCCAGCAGCGTAATGAGTGGCAGGGGAGAAAAACTGTTTTTT
TRBJ1-5 | NA | TRBD1 | TRBV10-3 | CAISDTGTVSNQPQHF | TGTGCCATCAGTGATACCGGGACAGTTAGCAATCAGCCCCAGCATTTT
TRBJ2-5 | NA | NA | TRBV28 | CASSLRSGSGTQYF | TGTGCCAGCAGTTTGAGGTCAGGGTCAGGGACCCAGTACTTC
TRBJ1-2 | NA | NA | TRBV10-3 | CAISDNGDGYTF | TGTGCCATCAGTGATAACGGAGATGGCTACACCTTC
TRBJ1-1 | NA | NA | TRBV14 | CASSLGGAHTEAFF | TGTGCCAGCAGTCTAGGGGGGGCACACACTGAAGCTTTCTTT
TRBJ2-7 | NA | TRBD2 | TRBV7-2 | CASSLGRGLAAYYEQYF | TGTGCCAGCAGCTTAGGGCGGGGACTAGCGGCTTACTACGAGCAGTACTTC
TRBJ2-2 | NA | NA | TRBV7-2 | CASTGQPNTGELFF | TGTGCCAGCACCGGACAGCCGAACACCGGGGAGCTGTTTTTT
TRBJ1-2 | NA | NA | TRBV3-1/TRBV3-2 | CASSQDLGRYYGYTF | TGTGCCAGCAGCCAAGATTTGGGACGGTACTATGGCTACACCTTC
TRBJ1-1 | medium-sized | NA | TRBV19 | CASSTEFLNTEAFF | TGTGCCAGTAGTACGGAGTTCCTGAACACTGAAGCTTTCTTT
TRBJ1-2 | NA | NA | TRBV6-2/TRBV6-3 | CASSSPLNYGYTF | TGTGCCAGCAGTTCGCCCCTTAACTATGGCTACACCTTC
TRBJ2-3 | once | TRBD1 | TRBV13 | CASSRQGADTQYF | TGTGCCAGCAGCCGACAGGGGGCAGATACGCAGTATTTT
TRBJ1-4 | NA | TRBD1 | TRBV5-1 | CASSAGVNRGHNEKLFF | TGCGCCAGCAGCGCGGGCGTTAACAGGGGCCATAATGAAAAACTGTTTTTT
TRBJ2-1 | NA | TRBD2 | TRBV27 | CASTTYSGSVNEQFF | TGTGCCAGCACGACTTATAGCGGGAGCGTGAATGAGCAGTTCTTC
TRBJ1-3 | NA | NA | TRBV7-2 | CASSLLGQTGHTIYF | TGTGCCAGCAGCCTACTAGGCCAGACGGGACACACCATATATTTT
TRBJ2-5 | NA | NA | TRBV25-1 | CASRARAGSTWETQYF | TGTGCCAGCCGTGCTAGGGCAGGCAGTACCTGGGAGACCCAGTACTTC
TRBJ2-2 | few | NA | TRBV6-2/TRBV6-3 | CASSRGGAANTGELFF | TGTGCCAGCAGCAGGGGGGGGGCCGCGAACACCGGGGAGCTGTTTTTT
TRBJ1-5 | NA | TRBD1 | TRBV10-3 | CAISDSTGDSNQPQHF | TGTGCCATCAGTGATTCTACAGGGGATAGCAATCAGCCCCAGCATTTT
TRBJ2-1 | NA | NA | TRBV3-1/TRBV3-2 | CASSQGTYQRGQFF | TGTGCCAGCAGCCAAGGGACTTACCAGAGGGGGCAGTTCTTC
TRBJ2-7 | NA | TRBD2 | TRBV4-3 | CASSPGGRPYEQYF | TGCGCCAGCAGCCCGGGGGGGAGACCCTACGAGCAGTACTTC
TRBJ1-1 | NA | TRBD1 | TRBV5-1 | CASRANTGGTEAFF | TGCGCCAGCAGGGCTAACACAGGGGGAACTGAAGCTTTCTTT
TRBJ2-7 | NA | NA | TRBV27 | CASSLVGTAGEQYF | TGTGCCAGCAGTTTGGTGGGAACTGCTGGCGAGCAGTACTTC
TRBJ2-1 | NA | NA | TRBV21-1 | CASSKVGDEQFF | TGTGCCAGCAGCAAAGTCGGGGATGAGCAGTTCTTC
TRBJ1-4 | NA | NA | TRBV7-9 | CASSFGPNEKLFF | TGTGCCAGCAGCTTCGGGCCTAATGAAAAACTGTTTTTT